This T cell receptor beta chain was recorded in a study of blood T cell repertoires in COVID-19. Study background: COVID-19 samples, acute and convalescent, were from the United States, Italy and Spain. The analysed material was cDNA or gDNA that came from T cells, B-cell-depleted T cells, or PBMCs.

Measured with immunoSEQ multiplex PCR; TCRdb has only the in-frame clones, and not every one. The sample yields under 500,000 clones, more than 80% seen once. Enrolled through a virtual design, the participants were between roughly 18 and 90 years of age and came from some 26 US areas. Participant-given clinical history determined each cohort assignment. V was trimmed by 4 bases and J by 3 bases, leaving 16 bases between them. The CDR3 is 15 residues long. The germline V gene encodes CDR1 LGHDT and CDR2 YNNKEL (reference sequence). The specimen sequenced was PBMCs or T cells enriched from blood (not recorded which). The rearrangement uses TRBV3-1 (or the pseudogene TRBV3-2) and TRBJ2-7, with D possibly matching TRBD2 (5 bases). The source of this sequence is a man aged 30 to 45 who had recovered from COVID-19. As DNA, the CDR3 is TGTGCCAGCAGCCCCGCCGGGAAAACGGGCTACGAGCAGTACTTC. This gives the protein CASSPAGKTGYEQYF.